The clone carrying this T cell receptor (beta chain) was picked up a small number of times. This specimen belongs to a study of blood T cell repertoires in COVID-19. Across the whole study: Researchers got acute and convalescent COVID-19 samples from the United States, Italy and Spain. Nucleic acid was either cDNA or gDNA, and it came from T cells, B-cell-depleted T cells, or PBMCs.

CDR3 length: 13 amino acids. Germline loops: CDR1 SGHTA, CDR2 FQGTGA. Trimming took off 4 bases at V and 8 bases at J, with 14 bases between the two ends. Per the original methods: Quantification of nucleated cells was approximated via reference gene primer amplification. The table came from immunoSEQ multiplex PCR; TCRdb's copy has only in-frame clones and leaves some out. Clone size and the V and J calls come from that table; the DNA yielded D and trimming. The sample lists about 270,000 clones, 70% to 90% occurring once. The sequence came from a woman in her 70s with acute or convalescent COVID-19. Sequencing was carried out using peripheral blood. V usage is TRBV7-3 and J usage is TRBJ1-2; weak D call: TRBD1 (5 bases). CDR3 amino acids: CASSSEGRGGYTF. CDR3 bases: TGTGCCAGCAGCTCCGAAGGGAGGGGCGGCTACACCTTC.